The next 23 T cell receptor beta chains were all read from a single sample in a study of blood T cell repertoires in COVID-19. The method was immunoSEQ multiplex PCR; TCRdb's version includes in-frame clones alone and lacks a portion of them. The sample has fewer than 200,000 clones, roughly 90% seen once. The sequencing input was peripheral blood. All receptors come from a woman aged 45-65 years with acute or convalescent COVID-19.

The V gene is TRBV19, the J gene TRBJ2-7, with 11 bases fitting TRBD1. This CDR3 is 14 amino acids long. Losses at the gene ends were 7 bases for V and 4 bases for J; bases not matched to a gene: 6. CDR1 and CDR2 from the germline V gene are LNHDA and SQIVND (reference sequence). The CDR3 bases are TGTGCCAGTACCCCGGGACAGGGGGAATACGAGCAGTACTTC. Its protein product is CASTPGQGEYEQYF. Full variable domain (outside the CDR3, taken from reference TRBV19 and TRBJ2-7): DGGITQSPKYLFRKEGQNVTLSCEQNLNHDAMYWYRQDPGQGLRLIYYSQIVNDFQKGDIAEGYSVSREKKESFPLTVTSAQKNPTAFYLCASTPGQGEYEQYFGPGTRLTVT.

The chain couples TRBV3-1 (or the pseudogene TRBV3-2) to TRBJ1-6, with 8 bases fitting TRBD1. The CDR3 spans 15 residues. V dropped 0 bases and J dropped 11; count of bases not matched to a gene: 6. Germline V gene lookup returns CDR1 LGHDT and CDR2 YNNKEL (reference sequence). CDR3 DNA sequence: TGTGCCAGCAGCCAAGAGGCAGGGGGCAAAGCACCCCTCCACTTT. This gives the protein CASSQEAGGKAPLHF.

This rearrangement joins TRBV30 to TRBJ2-7; TRBD1 agrees at 10 bases. CDR3 size: 16 residues. Germline V lookup: CDR1 GTSNPN, CDR2 SVGIG (reference sequence). V gave up 3 bases and J gave up 0 bases; unmatched junction bases: 8. This chain's CDR3 is CAWSSNRDRGSYEQYF. The CDR3 DNA reads TGTGCCTGGAGCTCTAACCGGGACAGGGGCTCCTACGAGCAGTACTTC.

V is TRBV9 and J is TRBJ1-1; TRBD1 agrees at 7 bases. Losses at the gene ends were 3 bases for V and 0 bases for J; bases not matched to a gene: 8. Germline V gene sequence: CDR1 SGDLS, CDR2 YYNGEE. The CDR3 covers 16 residues. Here the CDR3 reads CASSASGGGMNTEAFF. In nucleotides, the CDR3 is TGTGCCAGCAGCGCATCAGGGGGTGGGATGAACACTGAAGCTTTCTTT.

The V call is TRBV5-4, the J call TRBJ2-1; D is possibly TRBD2 (5 bases). The CDR3 is made up of 17 amino acids. Looked up from germline, CDR1 is SGHNT and CDR2 is YYREEE (reference sequence). V was pared by 3 bases and J by 7 bases, with 23 bases between. The CDR3 coding sequence is TGTGCCAGCAGCTCCCCTTTCGGACGGGAAGGTAGAAATGAGCAGTTCTTC. It encodes CASSSPFGREGRNEQFF.

V and J are TRBV15 and TRBJ2-5; D might be TRBD1 (6 bases). Germline CDR1 reads LNHNV; CDR2 reads YYDKDF (reference sequence). CDR3 length: 15 residues. The ends were cut back, 5 bases at V and 0 bases at J, with 13 bases in the middle. The CDR3 spells CATSAPGTHQETQYF. DNA of the CDR3: TGTGCCACCAGCGCTCCGGGGACACACCAAGAGACCCAGTACTTC.

J is TRBJ1-2 and V is TRBV3-1 (or the pseudogene TRBV3-2); the match to TRBD1 covers 7 bases. The CDR3 extends over 15 amino acids. Germline V gene sequence: CDR1 LGHDT, CDR2 YNNKEL (reference sequence). Trimming removed 4 bases from V and 3 bases from J; junction bases left unmatched: 8. This CDR3 is CASSLDHTGDYGYTF. CDR3 bases: TGTGCCAGCAGCCTAGACCATACAGGGGACTATGGCTACACCTTC.

Only one count was recorded for this clone. The V and J genes are TRBV12-5 and TRBJ2-2, with 7 positions matching TRBD1. Germline CDR1 reads LGHNT; CDR2 reads FRNRAP. The CDR3 extends over 15 amino acids. V was clipped by 7 bases and J by 5 bases; unmatched bases: 10. CDR3 sequence: CASVPDRDETGELFF. The CDR3 DNA follows: TGTGCTAGTGTCCCTGACAGGGATGAGACCGGGGAGCTGTTTTTT.

The genes are TRBV5-1 and TRBJ2-3; 11 bases map to TRBD2. The CDR3 length is 15 residues. CDR1 is SGHRS and CDR2 is YFSETQ in the germline V gene. The V gene end was trimmed by 2 bases and the J gene end by 3 bases; junction bases not matched to a gene: 2. CDR3 protein: CASSFSSGGTDTQYF. In nucleotides, the CDR3 is TGCGCCAGCAGCTTCTCTAGCGGGGGGACAGATACGCAGTATTTT.

This sequence joins TRBV7-3 and TRBJ2-5, with TRBD2 matching over 9 bases. Unmatched junction bases numbered 10, after V lost 0 bases and J lost 5 bases. The CDR3 covers 17 residues. Germline CDR1 SGHTA, CDR2 FQGTGA. CDR3: CASSLTGLAGLGETQYF. The CDR3 bases are TGTGCCAGCAGCTTAACGGGTCTAGCGGGGTTGGGGGAGACCCAGTACTTC.

V usage is TRBV7-2 and J usage is TRBJ1-2, with a weak D call TRBD1 (6 bases). With 3 bases removed from V and 0 bases from J, the gap between germline ends came to 11 bases. The CDR3 length is 15 residues. Germline-derived CDR1 and CDR2 are SGHTA and FQGNSA. CDR3 loop: CASSLVTGTNYGYTF. The DNA of the CDR3 is TGTGCCAGCAGCTTGGTGACAGGCACTAACTATGGCTACACCTTC.

This chain uses TRBV10-3 with TRBJ2-3; 8 bases match TRBD2. The CDR3 loop spans 16 amino acids. Germline V gene lookup returns CDR1 ENHRY and CDR2 SYGVKD. V shed 5 bases and J 1 base; nucleotides not matched to a gene: 8. The CDR3 spells CAISSLSREGTDTQYF. CDR3 coding DNA: TGTGCCATCAGTTCCCTCTCGCGGGAGGGCACAGATACGCAGTATTTT.

This rearrangement joins TRBV7-2 to TRBJ1-4; the match to TRBD1 covers 8 bases. The CDR3 runs to 15 residues. The V segment lost 2 bases and the J segment 5 bases; nucleotides outside the gene matches: 4. From germline, CDR1 is SGHTA and CDR2 FQGNSA. Here the CDR3 DNA reads TGTGCCAGCAGCTTAACCAGGACAGGGAATGAAAAACTGTTTTTT. Amino acids: CASSLTRTGNEKLFF.

DNA of the CDR3: TGTGCCAGCAGCCCCCAGGGGGTCGGTCAGCCCCAGCATTTT. Its protein is CASSPQGVGQPQHF. V gene TRBV11-2 combines with J gene TRBJ1-5; TRBD1 aligns across 7 bases. With V trimmed by 5 bases and J by 6 bases, 7 bases remained unmatched. The V gene's germline CDR1 is SGHAT and CDR2 FQNNGV. The CDR3 loop spans 14 amino acids.

This clone was recorded only once. This chain links TRBV18 with TRBJ1-2; tentative D call: TRBD1 (6 bases). This CDR3 spans 16 amino acids. V lost 0 bases to trimming and J lost 2 bases, with 13 bases between them. Germline CDR1 KGHSH, CDR2 LQKENI. This CDR3 is CASSPPRGGENYGYTF. For the CDR3, the DNA is TGTGCCAGCTCACCACCCCGAGGGGGAGAAAACTATGGCTACACCTTC.

This clone showed up just a few times. V usage is TRBV11-3 and J usage is TRBJ2-2; the D is unclear. In germline, CDR1 is SGHNT, CDR2 YENEEA. This CDR3 is 13 amino acids long. The V end was cut by 0 bases, the J end by 6 bases, with 5 bases between. The CDR3 spells CASSLDRAGELFF. The CDR3 nucleotides read TGTGCCAGCAGCTTAGATCGGGCCGGGGAGCTGTTTTTT.

This clone appeared a single time. The rearrangement joins TRBV6-5 to TRBJ2-2; D not certain. CDR1 is MNHEY, CDR2 SVGAGI, per germline. This CDR3 contains 14 residues. Trimming took 8 bases from V and 6 from J, leaving 16 bases between them. The CDR3 reads CASSDLRSAGELFF. The CDR3 DNA is TGTGCCAGCTCCGACTTGAGGAGCGCCGGGGAGCTGTTTTTT.

The CDR3 sequence: CSASRDRVQPQHF. For the CDR3, the DNA is TGCAGTGCTAGTCGGGACAGGGTTCAGCCCCAGCATTTT. The chain employs TRBV20-1 and TRBJ1-5; 9 bases fit TRBD1. The ends lost 3 bases at V and 6 bases at J; junction bases unmatched: 3. The CDR3 has 13 residues. CDR1 is DFQATT, CDR2 SNEGSKA, per germline (reference sequence).

The chain carries TRBV4-3 and TRBJ2-7; 7 bases fit TRBD2. CDR3 length: 17 amino acids. The J segment lost 0 bases and the V segment lost 0 bases, leaving 8 bases of the junction unmatched. CDR1 and CDR2 from the germline V gene are LGHNA and YSLEER. The CDR3 nucleotides read TGCGCCAGCAGCCAAGACGCAGCGGGACGTGGCTCCTACGAGCAGTACTTC. It is translated as CASSQDAAGRGSYEQYF.

V and J are TRBV18 and TRBJ1-5; D not resolved. Germline values: CDR1 KGHSH, CDR2 LQKENI. The V end was cut by 2 bases, the J end by 1 base, with 9 bases between. The CDR3 spans 15 residues. Written as DNA, the CDR3 is TGTGCCAGCTCACCAGGAACGGGAAGCAATCAGCCCCAGCATTTT. This gives the protein CASSPGTGSNQPQHF.

The chain joins TRBV3-1 (or the pseudogene TRBV3-2) to TRBJ1-2; TRBD1 agrees at 7 bases. Trimming removed 1 base from V and 4 bases from J; junction bases left unmatched: 6. The CDR3 has 15 amino acids. The germline gives CDR1 LGHDT, CDR2 YNNKEL (reference sequence). This CDR3 reads CASSQVDRFAYGYTF. The CDR3 DNA reads as TGTGCCAGCAGCCAAGTGGACAGGTTCGCCTATGGCTACACCTTC.

This clone was seen a handful of times. The V call is TRBV6-2 or TRBV6-3, the J call TRBJ1-5, with 7 bases fitting TRBD1. The germline gives CDR1 MNHEY, CDR2 SVGEGT. The junction had 8 bases not matched to a gene; V was cut back by 5 bases and J by 7 bases. This CDR3 spans 14 amino acids. CDR3 sequence: CASSQTGRKQPQHF. The CDR3 nucleotides are TGTGCCAGCAGTCAGACAGGGCGGAAACAGCCCCAGCATTTT.

The V gene is TRBV19, the J gene TRBJ1-5; D possibly corresponds to TRBD1 (5 bases). The germline V gene encodes CDR1 LNHDA and CDR2 SQIVND (reference sequence). The V and J ends lost 6 bases and 2 bases respectively, with 8 bases between them. The length of the CDR3 is 13 residues. In nucleotides, the CDR3 is TGTGCCAGTAGATTACAGGGCAATCAGCCCCAGCATTTT. It is translated as CASRLQGNQPQHF.